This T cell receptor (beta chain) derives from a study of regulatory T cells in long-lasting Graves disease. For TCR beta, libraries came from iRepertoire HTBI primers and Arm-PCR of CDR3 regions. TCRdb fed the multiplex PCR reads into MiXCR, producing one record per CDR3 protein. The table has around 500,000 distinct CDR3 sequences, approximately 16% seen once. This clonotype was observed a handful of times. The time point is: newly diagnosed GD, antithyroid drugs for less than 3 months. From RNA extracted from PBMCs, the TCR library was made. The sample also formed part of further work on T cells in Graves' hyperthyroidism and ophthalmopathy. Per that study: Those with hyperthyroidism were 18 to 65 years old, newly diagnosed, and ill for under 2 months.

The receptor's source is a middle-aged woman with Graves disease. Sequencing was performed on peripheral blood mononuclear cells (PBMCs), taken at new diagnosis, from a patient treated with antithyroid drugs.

CDR3 residues: CASSSRGGQVDTQYF. The CDR3 coding sequence is TGCGCCAGCAGCTCGCGGGGGGGCCAGGTAGATACGCAGTATTTT. The chain uses TRBV5-1 and TRBJ2-3; TRBD2 matches 9 bases. Trimming removed 3 bases from V and 5 bases from J; junction bases left unmatched: 7. The CDR3 consists of 15 residues. Germline-derived CDR1 and CDR2 are SGHRS and YFSETQ.